The source of this T cell receptor (beta chain) is a study of STAT5B mutations in CD4+ large granular lymphocyte leukemia. Study as a whole: The CDR3 'QG' motif was associated with a particular HLA allele among healthy donors.

The germline V gene encodes CDR1 SGHVS and CDR2 FQNEAQ. The CDR3 sequence is 13 residues long. The V end lost 4 bases, the J end lost 7 bases, and 11 bases lay between the germline ends. Assay: immunoSEQ multiplex PCR; the TCRdb copy retains only in-frame clones and omits some. The sample holds about 30,000 clones, 65% to 85% seen once. This clonotype was obtained from a human donor in good health. The chain has TRBV7-8 and TRBJ2-1; D is uncertain. Material for sequencing was CD4+ T cells from blood buffy coats. CDR3 region: CASSSELVNEQFF. Written as DNA, the CDR3 is TGTGCCAGCAGCTCGGAGCTGGTGAATGAGCAGTTCTTC.